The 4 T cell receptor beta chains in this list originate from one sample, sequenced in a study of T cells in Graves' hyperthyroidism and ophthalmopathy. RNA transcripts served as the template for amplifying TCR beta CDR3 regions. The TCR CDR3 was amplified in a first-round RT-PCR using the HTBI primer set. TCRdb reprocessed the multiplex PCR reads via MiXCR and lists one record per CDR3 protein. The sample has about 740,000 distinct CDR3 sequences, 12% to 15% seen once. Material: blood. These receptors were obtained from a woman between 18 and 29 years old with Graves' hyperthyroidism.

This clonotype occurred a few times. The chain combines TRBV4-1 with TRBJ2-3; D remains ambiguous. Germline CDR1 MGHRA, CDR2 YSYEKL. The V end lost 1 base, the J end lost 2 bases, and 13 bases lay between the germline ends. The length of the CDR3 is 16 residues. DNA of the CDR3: TGCGCCAGCAGCCAAGTTAATCTAGTATACACAGATACGCAGTATTTT. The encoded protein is CASSQVNLVYTDTQYF.

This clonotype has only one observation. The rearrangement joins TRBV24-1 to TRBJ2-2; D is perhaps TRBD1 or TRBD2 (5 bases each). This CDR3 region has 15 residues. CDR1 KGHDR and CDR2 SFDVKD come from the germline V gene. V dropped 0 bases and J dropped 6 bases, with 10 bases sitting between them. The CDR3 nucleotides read TGTGCCACCAGTGATTTGGGCAGGGACGCCGGGGAGCTGTTTTTT. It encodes CATSDLGRDAGELFF.

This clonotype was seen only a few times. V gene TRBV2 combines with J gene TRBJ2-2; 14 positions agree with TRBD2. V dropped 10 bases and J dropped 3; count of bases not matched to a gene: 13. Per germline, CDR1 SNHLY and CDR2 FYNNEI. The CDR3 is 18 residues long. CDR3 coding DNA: TGTGCCAACAGAAGACTAGCGGGAGGGCCCTCGTACACCGGGGAGCTGTTTTTT. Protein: CANRRLAGGPSYTGELFF.

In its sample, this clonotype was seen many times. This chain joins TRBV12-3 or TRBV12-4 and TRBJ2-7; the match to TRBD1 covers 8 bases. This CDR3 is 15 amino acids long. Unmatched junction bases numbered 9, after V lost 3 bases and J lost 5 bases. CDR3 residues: CASSLSGQGSNEQYF. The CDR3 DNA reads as TGTGCCAGCAGTTTGTCCGGACAGGGTTCGAACGAGCAGTACTTC.